Described below is a single TCR beta chain sequence and its context. The antigen it recognizes is unknown. It has no much larger one-base neighbor in the sample; base qualities were not kept. This specimen comes from a study of blood T cell repertoires in COVID-19 (dated by TCRdb to about 2020). Turning to the overall study: Collaborator samples came from the United States, Italy and Spain and covered acute and convalescent phases of COVID-19. The sample metadata nearly always contained a de-identified subject ID, COVID-19 status, age in years and sex. Deeply sampled blood TCRbeta repertoires from subjects exposed to, actively infected with, or recovered from COVID-19 were included in the dataset. The samples were drawn from two sources: the first 160 participants of the ongoing ImmuneRACE study, and 1,200 or so subjects contributed by 6 global collaborators. The repertoires were released in a freely available public database intended as a resource for research on the immune response to SARS-CoV-2. The material from the prospective study consisted of cDNA or gDNA derived from T cells, B-cell-depleted T cells, or PBMCs. HLA class I and class II types, where available, came from metadata supplied by the sample provider rather than from assay-based typing. Points the paper makes about the study in general: How much clinical and demographic metadata was included differed by source and by participant, and the metadata was provided uncurated.

Trimming takes 7 bases from V and 5 bases from J, and the germline ends sit 17 bases apart. The CDR3 runs 13 amino acids, cysteine and phenylalanine included. Of all the DNA, just the CDR3 is kept, 39 bases in frame from base 1. CDR1 is given as SQVTM and CDR2 as ANQGSEA, both from the germline V gene. TCRbeta CDR3 regions were amplified from genomic DNA using the immunoSEQ Assay, a bias-controlled multiplex PCR. The original methods were these. The number of nucleated cells in each sample was estimated by amplification of reference gene primers within the assay. To quantify the absolute abundance of each unique TCRbeta CDR3 rearrangement, sequence reads were collapsed and filtered. For each sample, productive Simpson clonality was calculated as the square root of Simpson's diversity index across productive rearrangements. TCRdb took over this immuneACCESS table, retaining in-frame rearrangements with V and J assigned. Such tables are incomplete; in checked studies, under half of the missing clones stem from an unresolved V gene, and the remainder is unexplained. V and J calls and clone size are those listed in that table; D and trimming were worked out from the DNA. The sample profile shows more than 95,000 clones; 75% to 90% of them were found once. 13% of the sample is in the top ten clones.

Whole blood was collected in K2EDTA tubes by collaborating institutions according to the institutions' own protocols. Collaborator samples were shipped for TCRbeta analysis as frozen whole blood, isolated PBMCs, or DNA extracted from either sample type. In this chain, TRBV29-1 is recombined with TRBJ1-1; the D gene is possibly TRBD1, with 5 bases matching. The sequencing input was peripheral blood. The receptor's source is a human donor in a cohort sampled during active or convalescent COVID-19. The nucleotide sequence is given as TGCAGCGGGGGGGTCCAGGTAAGGACTGAAGCTTTCTTT. It codes for CSGGVQVRTEAFF.